The next 28 T cell receptor beta chains were all read from a single sample in a study of cytomegalovirus exposure and HLA in healthy donors. Primers for the PCR totalled 60 Vbeta and 13 Jbeta. Sequenced by immunoSEQ multiplex PCR; TCRdb stores in-frame clones only, minus some. Here the sample spans 130,000 to 150,000 clones, 55% to 80% being singletons. Specimen: PBMCs. The receptors derive from a human donor in good health.

The rearrangement uses TRBV4-1 and TRBJ2-1; maybe TRBD2 (6 bases). V shed 1 base and J shed 3 bases, with 13 bases lying between them. The CDR3 runs 16 residues. Germline V gene data show CDR1 as MGHRA and CDR2 as YSYEKL. The CDR3 spells CASSQGARDFYNEQFF. The CDR3 region has the DNA TGCGCCAGCAGCCAAGGTGCCCGGGACTTCTACAATGAGCAGTTCTTC.

The rearrangement uses TRBV13 and TRBJ2-5; 9 nucleotides line up with TRBD1. The J call may be incorrect, as the DNA end agrees better with TRBJ2-7. This CDR3 is 15 amino acids long. The germline V gene has CDR1 PRHDT and CDR2 FYEKMQ (reference sequence). The CDR3 sequence: CASSLSQGAQYEQYF. Written as DNA, the CDR3 is TGTGCCAGCAGCTTATCACAGGGGGCGCAATACGAGCAGTACTTC.

J is TRBJ1-2 and V is TRBV30, with 7 bases fitting TRBD1. V lost 3 bases to trimming and J lost 7 bases; unmatched junction nucleotides: 5. The CDR3 covers 12 residues. Germline CDR1 and CDR2: GTSNPN and SVGIG (reference sequence). The CDR3 region has the DNA TGTGCCTGGAGCACCGGGACAGTTGGCTACACCTTC. Translation: CAWSTGTVGYTF.

The chain combines TRBV4-1 with TRBJ2-5; 8 positions agree with TRBD2. The CDR3 covers 14 residues. Germline V gene sequence: CDR1 MGHRA, CDR2 YSYEKL. The J segment lost 5 bases and the V segment lost 2 bases, leaving 4 bases of the junction unmatched. The CDR3 loop reads CASSQTERGETQYF. DNA of the CDR3: TGCGCCAGCAGCCAAACAGAGCGGGGGGAGACCCAGTACTTC.

This clone came up a few times. The sample holds other DNA sequences that translate to the same CDR3. The rearrangement links TRBV4-1 to TRBJ1-1, with a tentative D call TRBD1 (5 bases). The CDR3 is 14 amino acids. CDR1 MGHRA and CDR2 YSYEKL come from the germline V gene. Trimming cost V 1 base and J 7 bases, with 13 bases left between them. DNA for the CDR3: TGCGCCAGCAGCCAAGTGTCAAGGGGAGGTGAAGCTTTCTTT. Amino acids: CASSQVSRGGEAFF.

The J gene is TRBJ1-3, the V gene TRBV20-1, with D uncertain. This CDR3 region has 11 residues. V lost 3 bases, J lost 3 bases, and 3 bases lay in between. Germline CDR1 is DFQATT and CDR2 is SNEGSKA (reference sequence). CDR3 coding DNA: TGCAGTGCTAGTCTTGGAAACACCATATATTTT. Protein product: CSASLGNTIYF.

A word on this clone: This specimen includes other DNA sequences encoding the same CDR3. In nucleotides, the CDR3 is TGTGCCAGCAGTGAACTAGCGGGAGTGGATGAGCAGTTCTTC. It codes for CASSELAGVDEQFF. The chain recombines TRBV2 with TRBJ2-1; 10 nucleotides line up with TRBD2. After removal of 2 bases from V and 8 bases from J, the junction contained 3 bases not matched to a gene. The CDR3 runs to 14 residues. Germline V gene lookup returns CDR1 SNHLY and CDR2 FYNNEI. The full variable domain, with the rest looked up from reference TRBV2 and TRBJ2-1, is EPEVTQTPSHQVTQMGQEVILRCVPISNHLYFYWYRQILGQKVEFLVSFYNNEISEKSEIFDDQFSVERPDGSNFTLKIRSTKLEDSAMYFCASSELAGVDEQFFGPGTRLTVL.

J is TRBJ2-3 and V is TRBV29-1, with TRBD1 as a possible D gene (6 bases). V lost 5 bases and J 2 bases, leaving 14 bases between the germline ends. The CDR3 is 14 residues long. CDR1 SQVTM and CDR2 ANQGSEA come from the germline V gene. Here the CDR3 DNA reads TGCAGCGTTCCTCGGACAGAAATCACAGATACGCAGTATTTT. Encoded protein: CSVPRTEITDTQYF.

CDR3 nucleotide sequence: TGTGCCAGCAGCTCTCGACAGGTGTGGGAGACCCAGTACTTC. It yields the protein CASSSRQVWETQYF. The chain combines TRBV11-3 with TRBJ2-5; weak D call: TRBD1 (6 bases). CDR3 length: 14 amino acids. Germline-derived CDR1 and CDR2 are SGHNT and YENEEA. Trimming took off 4 bases at V and 5 bases at J, with 14 bases between the two ends.

The V call is TRBV4-1, the J call TRBJ2-5; 8 bases line up with TRBD2. The length of the CDR3 is 15 residues. Germline V gene lookup returns CDR1 MGHRA and CDR2 YSYEKL. V lost 4 bases, J lost 7 bases, and 11 bases stayed unmatched. CDR3 loop: CASSPRTSQAGTQYF. The CDR3 DNA is TGCGCCAGCAGCCCGCGGACTAGCCAGGCAGGGACCCAGTACTTC.

As regards this clone: The junction differs from germline at one of its ends, possibly a read error. Other nucleotide sequences in the sample specify the same CDR3. In DNA form, the CDR3 reads TGTGCCAGCAGTGAATTCGCAGGGTCGAATTCCCCCCTCCACTTT. Its translation is CASSEFAGSNSPLHF. This chain uses TRBV2 with TRBJ1-6; TRBD1 might be the D (5 bases). The CDR3 is 15 residues long. Germline loops: CDR1 SNHLY, CDR2 FYNNEI.

The chain joins TRBV5-6 to TRBJ1-5, with D unclear. The V end was cut by 1 base, the J end by 4 bases, with 9 bases between. CDR3 length: 14 amino acids. Looked up from germline, CDR1 is SGHDT and CDR2 is YYEEEE. CDR3 region: CASSLRPGNQPQHF. The CDR3 DNA reads TGTGCCAGCAGCTTGAGGCCGGGGAATCAGCCCCAGCATTTT.

This clone has more than one count but fewer than ten. This chain joins TRBV23-1 and TRBJ2-7, with D perhaps matching TRBD1 (6 bases). TRBV23-1 is an ORF, and what it does is uncertain. V lost 6 bases to trimming and J lost 3 bases, with 18 bases between them. The CDR3 consists of 15 residues. The CDR3 sequence: CASSFQDRPYYEQYF. CDR3 bases: TGCGCCAGCAGCTTCCAGGACAGACCCTACTACGAGCAGTACTTC.

The count of this clone is one. This sequence joins TRBV5-3 and TRBJ2-5, with D hard to call. TRBV5-3 is reported as an ORF; its role is uncertain. The germline V and J ends were trimmed by 4 bases and 8 bases, with 9 bases remaining between them. This CDR3 has 11 amino acids. The CDR3 nucleotides are TGTGCCAGAAGCCCTGGCGGCACCCAGTACTTC. Translating it yields CARSPGGTQYF.

The chain employs TRBV20-1 and TRBJ1-2; possibly TRBD1 for D (5 bases). V lost 6 bases and J lost 8, with 13 bases in between. The CDR3 has 11 residues. Germline V gene lookup returns CDR1 DFQATT and CDR2 SNEGSKA (reference sequence). CDR3 bases: TGCAGTGCGGGGCGGGGCAACGGCTACACCTTC. It codes for CSAGRGNGYTF.

The J gene is TRBJ1-1, the V gene TRBV2; 7 bases fit TRBD1. This CDR3 has 14 amino acids. The germline V gene has CDR1 SNHLY and CDR2 FYNNEI. V was pared by 4 bases and J by 3 bases, with 5 bases of the junction left unmatched. CDR3 nucleotides: TGTGCCAGCAGTGTCCGGGACAGACACACTGAAGCTTTCTTT. This sequence encodes CASSVRDRHTEAFF.

CDR3 protein: CASSDTGGSNQPQHF. CDR3 DNA: TGTGCCAGCAGCGATACAGGGGGATCCAATCAGCCCCAGCATTTT. The gene calls are TRBV6-6 and TRBJ1-5, with 8 nucleotides matching TRBD1. The CDR3 has 15 residues. Germline-derived CDR1 and CDR2 are MNHNY and SVGAGI (reference sequence). V lost 6 bases, J lost 3 bases, and 7 bases stayed unmatched.

The chain combines TRBV28 with TRBJ2-2, with D perhaps TRBD2 (5 bases). The CDR3 extends over 14 amino acids. CDR1 MDHEN and CDR2 SYDVKM come from the germline V gene. Trimming shortened V by 1 base and J by 5 bases, and 8 bases separated the two germline ends. The CDR3 loop is CASSLSLATGELFF. The CDR3 nucleotides read TGTGCCAGCAGTTTATCCTTAGCGACCGGGGAGCTGTTTTTT.

The chain carries TRBV7-8 and TRBJ1-4; D is unresolved. Germline assignment: CDR1 SGHVS and CDR2 FQNEAQ. Trimming took 2 bases from V and 6 from J, leaving 4 bases between them. The CDR3 sequence is 12 residues long. This chain's CDR3 is CASSLLYEKLFF. CDR3 DNA sequence: TGTGCCAGCAGCTTACTTTATGAAAAACTGTTTTTT. Supplemented by reference TRBV7-8 and TRBJ1-4, the full variable domain reads GAGVSQSPRYKVAKRGQDVALRCDPISGHVSLFWYQQALGQGPEFLTYFQNEAQLDKSGLPSDRFFAERPEGSVSTLKIQRTQQEDSAVYLCASSLLYEKLFFGSGTQLSVL.

The rearrangement uses TRBV28 and TRBJ1-2, with a tentative D call TRBD1 (6 bases). V was trimmed by 6 bases and J by 4 bases, leaving 18 bases between them. This CDR3 has 15 amino acids. CDR1 and CDR2 from the germline V gene are MDHEN and SYDVKM. CDR3 residues: CASRTIRGASYGYTF. The CDR3 nucleotides are TGTGCCAGCAGAACAATCCGGGGGGCGAGCTATGGCTACACCTTC.

The chain has TRBV11-3 and TRBJ1-1, with D perhaps TRBD1 (5 bases). CDR3 size: 15 residues. Germline lookup yields CDR1 SGHNT and CDR2 YENEEA. V was clipped by 4 bases and J by 6 bases, with 18 bases between them. In nucleotides, the CDR3 is TGTGCCAGCAGCTCGGCCGCTTGGGAAGGGGCTGAAGCTTTCTTT. Its protein is CASSSAAWEGAEAFF.

The V and J genes are TRBV5-1 and TRBJ2-3; 7 bases match TRBD1. This CDR3 has 15 residues. From germline, CDR1 is SGHRS and CDR2 YFSETQ. V was pared by 3 bases and J by 2 bases, with 6 bases of the junction left unmatched. The CDR3 here is CASSWTGPNTDTQYF. As DNA, the CDR3 is TGCGCCAGCAGCTGGACAGGACCAAACACAGATACGCAGTATTTT.

The V gene is TRBV10-3, the J gene TRBJ1-5; D is unclear. Trimming shortened V by 0 bases and J by 3 bases, and 6 bases separated the two germline ends. CDR1 ENHRY and CDR2 SYGVKD come from the germline V gene. This CDR3 region has 14 residues. CDR3 coding DNA: TGTGCCATCAGTGAGTCGGCAGTCAATCAGCCCCAGCATTTT. It specifies CAISESAVNQPQHF.

The V gene is TRBV11-3, the J gene TRBJ1-4; no clear D gene. V was shortened by 5 bases and J by 5 bases, with 15 bases between the two germline ends. Germline V gene lookup returns CDR1 SGHNT and CDR2 YENEEA. There are 15 residues in the CDR3. The CDR3 DNA sequence: TGTGCCAGCAGCCCTCTGAGGACGGGGAATGAAAAACTGTTTTTT. Translating it yields CASSPLRTGNEKLFF.

This clone was counted a few times. This rearrangement joins TRBV5-4 to TRBJ1-2; 7 nucleotides line up with TRBD1. The CDR3 has 14 residues. From germline, CDR1 is SGHNT and CDR2 YYREEE (reference sequence). J gave up 6 bases and V 4 bases, and 9 bases lay outside the gene matches. Here the CDR3 DNA reads TGTGCCAGCAGCAACCTACGACAGGGTCATGGCTACACCTTC. It translates to CASSNLRQGHGYTF.

The table lists this clone with a few counts. The rearrangement links TRBV6-5 to TRBJ1-4, with 9 bases that match TRBD1. The CDR3 is 15 amino acids. Germline V gives CDR1 MNHEY, CDR2 SVGAGI. The junction had 5 bases not matched to a gene; V was cut back by 5 bases and J by 4 bases. This chain's CDR3 is CASSGDREYNEKLFF. CDR3 DNA sequence: TGTGCCAGCAGTGGGGACAGGGAATATAATGAAAAACTGTTTTTT.

CDR3 in amino acids: CASGQLAGATTQYF. The CDR3, as DNA: TGTGCCAGCGGACAATTAGCGGGGGCTACGACCCAGTACTTC. This chain uses TRBV28 with TRBJ2-5; 9 nucleotides align to TRBD2. Per the germline V gene, CDR1 is MDHEN and CDR2 is SYDVKM. This CDR3 is built from 14 residues. The V segment lost 8 bases and the J segment 7 bases; nucleotides outside the gene matches: 11.

The chain recombines TRBV5-1 with TRBJ2-5; a weak D match, TRBD2 (6 bases). This CDR3 comprises 14 residues. V was pared by 4 bases and J by 2 bases, with 12 bases between. The germline CDR1 and CDR2 sequences are SGHRS and YFSETQ. The CDR3 coding sequence is TGCGCCAGCAGCCCCCTTGGGGGGCAAGAGACCCAGTACTTC. This translates into CASSPLGGQETQYF.